The source of this T cell receptor (beta chain) is a study of glioma-infiltrating T cells. For the study at large: Glioblastomas were WHO grade IV, sampled at first diagnosis; low-grade were grade II. Presurgical dexamethasone in glioma patients lasted six or fewer days. Study-wide points: Non-neoplastic patients had below-expected tissue-blood divergence, while all gliomas exceeded expectation.

Amplification of TCR alpha and beta CDR3 regions from RNA used iRepertoire nested multiplex PCR. TCRdb re-derived calls from the multiplex PCR reads in MiXCR, one entry per CDR3 protein. The data hold roughly 350,000 distinct CDR3 sequences, with roughly 41% observed a single time. Germline V gene lookup returns CDR1 SGHTA and CDR2 FQGNSA. V lost 5 bases and J lost 4; bases outside the gene matches: 2. CDR3 length: 13 amino acids. This clonotype has a count of ten or more. Its antigen is as yet unknown. The J gene is TRBJ2-5, the V gene TRBV7-2, with 9 nucleotides matching TRBD1. The sample consisted of glioma tissue, nonneoplastic brain tissue, or PBMCs (not recorded which). The receptor's source is a human donor with low-grade glioma or glioblastoma, undergoing nonglioma brain surgery, or in good health (not recorded which). The CDR3, as DNA: TGTGCCAGCAGCCCGGACAGGGGAGAGACCCAGTACTTC. This translates into CASSPDRGETQYF. Full variable domain (outside the CDR3, taken from reference TRBV7-2 and TRBJ2-5): GAGVSQSPSNKVTEKGKDVELRCDPISGHTALYWYRQSLGQGLEFLIYFQGNSAPDKSGLPSDRFSAERTGGSVSTLTIQRTQQEDSAVYLCASSPDRGETQYFGPGTRLLVL.